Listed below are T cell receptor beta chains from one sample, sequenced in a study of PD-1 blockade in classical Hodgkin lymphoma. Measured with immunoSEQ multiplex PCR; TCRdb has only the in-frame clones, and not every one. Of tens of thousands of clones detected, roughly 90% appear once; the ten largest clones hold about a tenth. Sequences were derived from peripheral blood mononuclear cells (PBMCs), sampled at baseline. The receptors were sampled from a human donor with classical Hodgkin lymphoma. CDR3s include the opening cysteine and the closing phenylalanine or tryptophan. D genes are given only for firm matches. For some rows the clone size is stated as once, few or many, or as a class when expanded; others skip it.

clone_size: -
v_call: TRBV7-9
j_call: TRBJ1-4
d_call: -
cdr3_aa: CASSLDLGGEKLFF
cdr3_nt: TGTGCCAGCAGCTTAGACCTGGGAGGTGAAAAACTGTTTTTT

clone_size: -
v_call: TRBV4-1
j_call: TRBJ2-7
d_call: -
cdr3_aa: CASSRDPSLMYEQYF
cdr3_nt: TGCGCCAGCAGCCGAGACCCCAGCCTCATGTACGAGCAGTACTTC

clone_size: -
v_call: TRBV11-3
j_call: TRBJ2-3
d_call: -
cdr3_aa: CASSLWVTDTQYF
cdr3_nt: TGTGCCAGCAGCTTATGGGTCACAGATACGCAGTATTTT

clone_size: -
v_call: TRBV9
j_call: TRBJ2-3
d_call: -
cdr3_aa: CASSALGGGQADTQYF
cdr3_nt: TGTGCCAGCAGCGCCTTGGGGGGGGGCCAAGCAGATACGCAGTATTTT

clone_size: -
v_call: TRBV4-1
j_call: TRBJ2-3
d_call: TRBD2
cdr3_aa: CASSPRTSEVTDTQYF
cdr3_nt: TGCGCCAGCAGCCCCCGGACTAGTGAGGTTACAGATACGCAGTATTTT

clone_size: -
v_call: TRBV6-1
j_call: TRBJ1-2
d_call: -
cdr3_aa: CASREYRERDDGYTF
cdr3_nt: TGTGCCAGCAGGGAGTACAGGGAAAGGGACGATGGCTACACCTTC

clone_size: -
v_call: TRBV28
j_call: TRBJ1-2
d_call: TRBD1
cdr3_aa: CASSRTGGSGFGYTF
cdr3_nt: TGTGCCAGCAGCCGAACAGGGGGCAGTGGGTTTGGCTACACCTTC

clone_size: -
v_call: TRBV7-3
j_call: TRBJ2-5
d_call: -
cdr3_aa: CASSRVGQETQYF
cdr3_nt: TGTGCCAGCAGCCGCGTGGGTCAAGAGACCCAGTACTTC

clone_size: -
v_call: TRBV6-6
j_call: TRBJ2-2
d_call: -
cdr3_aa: CASSRTMNTGELFF
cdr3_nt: TGTGCCAGCAGTCGGACTATGAACACCGGGGAGCTGTTTTTT

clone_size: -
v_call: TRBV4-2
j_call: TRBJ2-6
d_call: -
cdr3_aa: CASSISEANVLTF
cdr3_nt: TGTGCCAGCAGCATCTCGGAAGCCAACGTCCTGACTTTC

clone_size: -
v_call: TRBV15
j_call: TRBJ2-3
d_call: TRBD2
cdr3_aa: CATSVSRAAGEHTQYF
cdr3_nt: TGTGCCACCAGCGTCTCACGGGCAGCGGGAGAACATACGCAGTATTTT

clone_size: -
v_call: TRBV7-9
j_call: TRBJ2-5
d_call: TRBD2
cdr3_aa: CASSLGGTSDETQYF
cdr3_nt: TGTGCCAGCAGCTTAGGGGGGACTAGCGACGAGACCCAGTACTTC

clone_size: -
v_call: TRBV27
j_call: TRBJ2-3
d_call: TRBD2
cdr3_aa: CASSSIAGSDTQYF
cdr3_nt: TGTGCCAGCAGTTCCATAGCGGGATCAGATACGCAGTATTTT

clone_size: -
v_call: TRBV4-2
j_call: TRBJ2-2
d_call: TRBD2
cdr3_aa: CASSISGGPNTGELFF
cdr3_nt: TGTGCCAGCAGCATTAGCGGGGGGCCGAACACCGGGGAGCTGTTTTTT

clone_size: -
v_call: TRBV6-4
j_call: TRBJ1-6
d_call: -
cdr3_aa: CASREQEGNSPLHF
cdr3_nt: TGTGCCAGCAGGGAACAGGAGGGTAATTCACCCCTCCACTTT

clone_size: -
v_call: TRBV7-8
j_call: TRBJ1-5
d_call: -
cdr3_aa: CASSPQGYQPQHF
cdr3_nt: TGTGCCAGCAGCCCTCAGGGTTATCAGCCCCAGCATTTT

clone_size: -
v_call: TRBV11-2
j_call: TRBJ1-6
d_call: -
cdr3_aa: CASSLAVGQGNSPLHF
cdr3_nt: TGTGCCAGCAGCTTAGCGGTGGGGCAGGGTAATTCACCCCTCCACTTT

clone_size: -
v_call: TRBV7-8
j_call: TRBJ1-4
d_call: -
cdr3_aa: CASSLSGWGASRLNEKLFF
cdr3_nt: TGTGCCAGCAGCTTAAGCGGCTGGGGGGCTAGCAGGCTTAATGAAAAACTGTTTTTT

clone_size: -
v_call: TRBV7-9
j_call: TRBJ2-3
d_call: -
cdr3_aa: CASSFGGGSTDTQYF
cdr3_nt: TGTGCCAGCAGCTTTGGGGGTGGAAGCACAGATACGCAGTATTTT

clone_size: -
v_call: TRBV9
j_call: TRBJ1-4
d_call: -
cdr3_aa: CASSVEEGKLFF
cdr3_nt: TGTGCCAGCAGCGTAGAGGAGGGAAAACTGTTTTTT

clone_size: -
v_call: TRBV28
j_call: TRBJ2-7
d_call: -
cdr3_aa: CASSSPAQYLYEQYF
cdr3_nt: TGTGCCAGCAGTTCACCGGCCCAGTACCTCTACGAGCAGTACTTC

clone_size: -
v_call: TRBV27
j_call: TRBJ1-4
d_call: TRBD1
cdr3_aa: CASSPRQGIWEKLFF
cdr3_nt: TGTGCCAGCAGCCCCCGACAGGGGATCTGGGAAAAACTGTTTTTT

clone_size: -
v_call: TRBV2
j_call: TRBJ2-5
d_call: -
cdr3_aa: CASVTRSRAQYF
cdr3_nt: TGTGCCAGCGTGACTCGTAGCAGGGCCCAGTACTTC

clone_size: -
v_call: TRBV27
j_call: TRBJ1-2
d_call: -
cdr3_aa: CASSFSVSGGLVGNYGYTF
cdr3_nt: TGTGCCAGCAGTTTCAGTGTATCGGGGGGCTTAGTGGGAAACTATGGCTACACCTTC

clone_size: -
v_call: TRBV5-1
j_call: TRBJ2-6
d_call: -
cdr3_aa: CASSLVHGPGSGANVLTF
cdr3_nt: TGCGCCAGCAGCTTAGTGCACGGGCCAGGCTCTGGGGCCAACGTCCTGACTTTC

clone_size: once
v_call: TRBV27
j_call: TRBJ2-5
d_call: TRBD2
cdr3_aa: CASSSQRTSGRTQYF
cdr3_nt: TGTGCCAGCAGTTCACAGAGGACTAGCGGGAGGACCCAGTACTTC

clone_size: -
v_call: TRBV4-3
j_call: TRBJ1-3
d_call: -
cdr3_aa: CASSQEWGPGNTIYF
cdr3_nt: TGCGCCAGCAGCCAAGAGTGGGGCCCTGGAAACACCATATATTTT

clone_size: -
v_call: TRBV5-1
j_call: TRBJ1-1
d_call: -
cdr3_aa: CASSLQDYGSMNTEAFF
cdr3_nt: TGCGCCAGCAGCTTGCAGGACTATGGTAGTATGAACACTGAAGCTTTCTTT

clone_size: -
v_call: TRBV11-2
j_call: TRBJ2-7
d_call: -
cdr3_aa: CASSLVYAYEQYF
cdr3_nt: TGTGCCAGCAGCTTAGTCTACGCCTACGAGCAGTACTTC

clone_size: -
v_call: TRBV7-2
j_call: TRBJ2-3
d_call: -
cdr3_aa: CASSLVAKRTDTQYF
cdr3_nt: TGTGCCAGCAGCTTAGTTGCAAAACGCACAGATACGCAGTATTTT

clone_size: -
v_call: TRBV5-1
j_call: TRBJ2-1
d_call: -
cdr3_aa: CASSLVVAANNEQFF
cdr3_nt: TGCGCCAGCAGCTTGGTGGTAGCGGCTAACAATGAGCAGTTCTTC

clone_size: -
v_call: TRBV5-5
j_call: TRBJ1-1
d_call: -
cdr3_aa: CASSRGGDTEAFF
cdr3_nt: TGTGCCAGCAGCAGGGGAGGGGACACTGAAGCTTTCTTT

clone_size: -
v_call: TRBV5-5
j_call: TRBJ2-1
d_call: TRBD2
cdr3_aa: CATREDPLSEQFF
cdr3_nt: TGTGCCACCCGGGAGGACCCCTTGAGTGAGCAGTTCTTC

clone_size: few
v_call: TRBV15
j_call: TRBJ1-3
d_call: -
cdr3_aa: CATSRESGNTIYF
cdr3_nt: TGTGCCACCAGCAGAGAGTCTGGAAACACCATATATTTT

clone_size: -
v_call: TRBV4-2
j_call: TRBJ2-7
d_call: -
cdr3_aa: CASSQSGNEQYF
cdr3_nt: TGTGCCAGCAGCCAATCAGGGAATGAGCAGTACTTC

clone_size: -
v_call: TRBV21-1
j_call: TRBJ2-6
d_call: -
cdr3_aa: CASSKVRRGRGANVLTF
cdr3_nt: TGTGCCAGCAGCAAAGTTAGGCGGGGACGGGGGGCCAACGTCCTGACTTTC

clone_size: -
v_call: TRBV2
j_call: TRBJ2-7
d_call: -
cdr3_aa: CASSATPGPPRGDEQYF
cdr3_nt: TGTGCCAGCAGTGCCACTCCGGGACCCCCCCGCGGCGACGAGCAGTACTTC

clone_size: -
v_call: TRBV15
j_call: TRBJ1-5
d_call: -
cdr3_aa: CATSKKQGNQPQHF
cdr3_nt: TGTGCCACCAGCAAAAAACAGGGCAATCAGCCCCAGCATTTT

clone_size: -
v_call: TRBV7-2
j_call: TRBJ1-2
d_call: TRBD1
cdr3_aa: CASSSGTGGPGEGPDGYTF
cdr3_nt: TGTGCCAGCAGCTCCGGGACAGGGGGCCCAGGAGAGGGACCTGATGGCTACACCTTC

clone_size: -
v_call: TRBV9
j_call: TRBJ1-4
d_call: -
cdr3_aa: CASSVGPGGINEKLFF
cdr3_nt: TGTGCCAGCAGCGTAGGCCCGGGAGGGATTAATGAAAAACTGTTTTTT

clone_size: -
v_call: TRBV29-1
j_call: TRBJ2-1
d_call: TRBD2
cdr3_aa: CSVEGLAGGQSYNEQFF
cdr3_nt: TGCAGCGTTGAAGGTCTAGCGGGGGGGCAATCCTACAATGAGCAGTTCTTC

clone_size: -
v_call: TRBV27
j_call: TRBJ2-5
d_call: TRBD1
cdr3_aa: CASSLGQGRGETQYF
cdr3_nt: TGTGCCAGCAGTCTCGGACAGGGTAGGGGAGAGACCCAGTACTTC

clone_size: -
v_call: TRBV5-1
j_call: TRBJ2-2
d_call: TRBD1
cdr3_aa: CASSLVGTANTGELFF
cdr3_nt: TGCGCCAGCAGCTTGGTTGGGACAGCGAACACCGGGGAGCTGTTTTTT

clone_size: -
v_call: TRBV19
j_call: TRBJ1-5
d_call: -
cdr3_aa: CASSIRSGGVEHF
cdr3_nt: TGTGCCAGTAGTATTCGATCGGGGGGGGTTGAGCATTTT

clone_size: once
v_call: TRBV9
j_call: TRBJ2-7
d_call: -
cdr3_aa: CASSADRKVEQYF
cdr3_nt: TGTGCCAGCAGCGCCGATAGAAAGGTCGAGCAGTACTTC

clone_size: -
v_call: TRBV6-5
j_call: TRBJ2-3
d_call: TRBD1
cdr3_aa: CASSLGTGGGNTQYF
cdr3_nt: TGTGCCAGCAGTCTCGGGACAGGGGGAGGAAATACGCAGTATTTT

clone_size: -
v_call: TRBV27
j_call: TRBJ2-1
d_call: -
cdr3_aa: CATRPRERYNEQFF
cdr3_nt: TGTGCCACTAGGCCGAGGGAGAGGTACAATGAGCAGTTCTTC

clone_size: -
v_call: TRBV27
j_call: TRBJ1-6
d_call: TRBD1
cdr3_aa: CASSSSGGYNSPLHF
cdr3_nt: TGTGCCAGCAGTTCCTCAGGGGGCTATAATTCACCCCTCCACTTT

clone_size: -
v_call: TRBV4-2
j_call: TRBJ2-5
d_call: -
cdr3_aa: CASSQEAGGGQYF
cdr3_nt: TGTGCCAGCAGCCAAGAAGCAGGGGGGGGGCAGTACTTC

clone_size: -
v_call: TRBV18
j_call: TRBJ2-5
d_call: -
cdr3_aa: CASSPGSQETQYF
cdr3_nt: TGTGCCAGCTCACCAGGCAGCCAAGAGACCCAGTACTTC

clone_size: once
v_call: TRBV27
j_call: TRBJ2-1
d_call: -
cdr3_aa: CASRGGLNEQFF
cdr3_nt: TGTGCCAGCAGGGGGGGGCTAAATGAGCAGTTCTTC

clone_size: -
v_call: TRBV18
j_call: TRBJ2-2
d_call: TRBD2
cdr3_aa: CASSRKTSGGANTGELFF
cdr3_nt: TGTGCCAGCTCGCGCAAGACTAGCGGGGGGGCGAACACCGGGGAGCTGTTTTTT

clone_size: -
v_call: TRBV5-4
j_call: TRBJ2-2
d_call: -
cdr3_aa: CASSPRPERELFF
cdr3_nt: TGTGCCAGCAGCCCCCGGCCCGAAAGGGAGCTGTTTTTT

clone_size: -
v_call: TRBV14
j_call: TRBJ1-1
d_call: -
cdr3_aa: CASSLQSNTEAFF
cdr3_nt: TGTGCCAGCAGCCTACAATCGAACACTGAAGCTTTCTTT

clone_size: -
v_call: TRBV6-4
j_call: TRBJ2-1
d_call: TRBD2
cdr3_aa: CASSDSSGAAEEQFF
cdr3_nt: TGTGCCAGCAGTGACTCTAGCGGGGCCGCGGAAGAGCAGTTCTTC